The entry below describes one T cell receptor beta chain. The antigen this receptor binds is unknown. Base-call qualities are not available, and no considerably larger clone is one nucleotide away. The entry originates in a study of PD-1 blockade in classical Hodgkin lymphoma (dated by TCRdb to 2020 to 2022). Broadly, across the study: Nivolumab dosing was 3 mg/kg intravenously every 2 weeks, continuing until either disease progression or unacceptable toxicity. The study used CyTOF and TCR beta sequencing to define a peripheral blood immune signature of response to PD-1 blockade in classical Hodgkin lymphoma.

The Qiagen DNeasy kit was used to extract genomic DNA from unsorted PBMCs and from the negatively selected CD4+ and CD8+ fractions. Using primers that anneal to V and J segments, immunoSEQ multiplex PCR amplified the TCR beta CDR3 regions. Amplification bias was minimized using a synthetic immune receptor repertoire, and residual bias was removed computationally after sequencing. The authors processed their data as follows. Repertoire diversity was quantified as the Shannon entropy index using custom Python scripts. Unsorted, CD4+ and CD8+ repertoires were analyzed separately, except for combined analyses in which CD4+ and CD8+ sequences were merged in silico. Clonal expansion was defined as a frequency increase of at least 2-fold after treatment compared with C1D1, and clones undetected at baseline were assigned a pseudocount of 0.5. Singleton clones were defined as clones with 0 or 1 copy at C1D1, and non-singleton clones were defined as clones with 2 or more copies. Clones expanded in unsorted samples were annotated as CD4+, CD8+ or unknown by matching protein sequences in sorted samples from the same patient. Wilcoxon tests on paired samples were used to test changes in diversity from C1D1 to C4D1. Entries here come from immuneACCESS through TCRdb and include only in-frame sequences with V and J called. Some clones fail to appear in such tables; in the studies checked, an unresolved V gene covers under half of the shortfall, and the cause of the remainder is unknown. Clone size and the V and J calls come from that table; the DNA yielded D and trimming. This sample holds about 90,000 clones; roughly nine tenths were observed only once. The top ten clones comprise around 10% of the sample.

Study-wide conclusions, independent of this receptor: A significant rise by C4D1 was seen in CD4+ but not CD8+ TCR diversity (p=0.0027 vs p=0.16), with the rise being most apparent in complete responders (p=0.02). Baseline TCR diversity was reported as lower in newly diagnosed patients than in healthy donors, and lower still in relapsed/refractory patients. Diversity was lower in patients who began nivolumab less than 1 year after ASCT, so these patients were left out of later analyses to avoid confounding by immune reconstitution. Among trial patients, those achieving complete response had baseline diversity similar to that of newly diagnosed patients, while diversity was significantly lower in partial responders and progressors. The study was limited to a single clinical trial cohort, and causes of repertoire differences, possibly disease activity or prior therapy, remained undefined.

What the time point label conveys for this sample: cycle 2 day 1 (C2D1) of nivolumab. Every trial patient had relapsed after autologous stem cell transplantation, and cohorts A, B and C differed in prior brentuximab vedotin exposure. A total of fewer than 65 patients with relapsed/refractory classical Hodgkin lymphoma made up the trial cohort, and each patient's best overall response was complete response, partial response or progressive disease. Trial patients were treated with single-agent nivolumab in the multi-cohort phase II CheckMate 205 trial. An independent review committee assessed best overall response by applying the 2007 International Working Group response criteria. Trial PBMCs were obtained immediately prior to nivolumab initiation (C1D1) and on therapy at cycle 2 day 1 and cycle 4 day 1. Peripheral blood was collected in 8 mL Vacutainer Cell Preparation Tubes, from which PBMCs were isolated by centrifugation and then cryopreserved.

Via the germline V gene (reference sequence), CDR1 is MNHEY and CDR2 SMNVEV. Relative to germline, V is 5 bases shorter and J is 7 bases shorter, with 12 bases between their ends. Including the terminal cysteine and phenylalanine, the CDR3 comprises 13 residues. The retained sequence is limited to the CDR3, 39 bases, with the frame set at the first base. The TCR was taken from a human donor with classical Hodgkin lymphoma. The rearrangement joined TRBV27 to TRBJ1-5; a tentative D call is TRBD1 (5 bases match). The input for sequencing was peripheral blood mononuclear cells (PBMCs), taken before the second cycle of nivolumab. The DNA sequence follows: TGTGCCAGCAGTATTGGGACCCACCAGCCCCAGCATTTT. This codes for CASSIGTHQPQHF.